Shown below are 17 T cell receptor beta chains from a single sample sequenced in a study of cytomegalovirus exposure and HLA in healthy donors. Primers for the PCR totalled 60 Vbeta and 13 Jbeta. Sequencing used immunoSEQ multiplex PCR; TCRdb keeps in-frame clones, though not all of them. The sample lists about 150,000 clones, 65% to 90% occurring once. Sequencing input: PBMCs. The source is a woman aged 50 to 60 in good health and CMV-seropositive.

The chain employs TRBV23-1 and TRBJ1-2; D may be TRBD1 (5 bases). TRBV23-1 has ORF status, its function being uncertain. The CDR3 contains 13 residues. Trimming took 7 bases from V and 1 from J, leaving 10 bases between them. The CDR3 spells CASKTDYNYGYTF. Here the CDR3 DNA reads TGCGCCAGCAAGACAGATTATAACTATGGCTACACCTTC.

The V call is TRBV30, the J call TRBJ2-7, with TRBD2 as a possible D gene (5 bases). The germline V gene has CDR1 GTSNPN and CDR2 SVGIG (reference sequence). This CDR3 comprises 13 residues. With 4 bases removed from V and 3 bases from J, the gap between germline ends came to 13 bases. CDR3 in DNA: TGTGCCTGGACACCCCCGGGGATCTACGAGCAGTACTTC. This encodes CAWTPPGIYEQYF.

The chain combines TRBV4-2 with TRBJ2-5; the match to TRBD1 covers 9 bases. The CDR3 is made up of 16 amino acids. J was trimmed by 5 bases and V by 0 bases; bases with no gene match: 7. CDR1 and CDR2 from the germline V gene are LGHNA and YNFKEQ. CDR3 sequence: CASSQDQGQGGETQYF. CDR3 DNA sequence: TGTGCCAGCAGCCAAGATCAGGGACAGGGAGGGGAGACCCAGTACTTC.

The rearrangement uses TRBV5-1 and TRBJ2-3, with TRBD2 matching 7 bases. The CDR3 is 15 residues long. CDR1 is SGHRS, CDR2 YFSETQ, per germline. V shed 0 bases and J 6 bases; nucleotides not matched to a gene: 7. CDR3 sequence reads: CASSLAPGGSDTQYF. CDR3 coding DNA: TGCGCCAGCAGCTTGGCTCCGGGAGGTTCGGATACGCAGTATTTT.

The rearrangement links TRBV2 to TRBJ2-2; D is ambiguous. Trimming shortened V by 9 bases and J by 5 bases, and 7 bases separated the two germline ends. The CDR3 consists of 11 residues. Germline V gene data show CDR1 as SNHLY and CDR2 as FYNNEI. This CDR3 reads CASQLTGELFF. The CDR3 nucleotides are TGTGCCAGTCAACTAACCGGGGAGCTGTTTTTT.

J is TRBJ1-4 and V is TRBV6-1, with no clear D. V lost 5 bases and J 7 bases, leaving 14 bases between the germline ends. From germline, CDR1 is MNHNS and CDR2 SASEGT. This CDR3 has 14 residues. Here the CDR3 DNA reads TGTGCCAGCAGTAGGGATTATCGGGGTGAAAAACTGTTTTTT. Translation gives CASSRDYRGEKLFF.

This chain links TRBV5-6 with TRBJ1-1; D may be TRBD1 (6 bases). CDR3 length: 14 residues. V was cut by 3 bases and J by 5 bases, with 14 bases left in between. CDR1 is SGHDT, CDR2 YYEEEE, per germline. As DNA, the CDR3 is TGTGCCAGCAGCTGGGCAGGGGTCCTAACTGAAGCTTTCTTT. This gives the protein CASSWAGVLTEAFF.

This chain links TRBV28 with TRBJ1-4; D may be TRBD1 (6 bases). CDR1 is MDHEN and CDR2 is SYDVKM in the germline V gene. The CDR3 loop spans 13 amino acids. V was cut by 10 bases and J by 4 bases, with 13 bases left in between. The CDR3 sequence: CATGGGRNEKLFF. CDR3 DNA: TGTGCCACCGGGGGGGGGCGTAATGAAAAACTGTTTTTT.

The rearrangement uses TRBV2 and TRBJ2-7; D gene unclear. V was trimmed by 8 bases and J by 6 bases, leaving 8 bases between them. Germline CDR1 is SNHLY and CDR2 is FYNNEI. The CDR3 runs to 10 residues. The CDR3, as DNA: TGTGCCAGCTTTGGGCTCGAGCAGTACTTC. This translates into CASFGLEQYF.

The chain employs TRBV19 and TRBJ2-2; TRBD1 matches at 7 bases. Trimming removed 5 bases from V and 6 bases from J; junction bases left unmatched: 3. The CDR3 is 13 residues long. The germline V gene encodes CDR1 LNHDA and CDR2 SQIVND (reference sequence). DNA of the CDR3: TGTGCCAGTAGTGCACAGGGGCCCGGGGAGCTGTTTTTT. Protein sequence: CASSAQGPGELFF.

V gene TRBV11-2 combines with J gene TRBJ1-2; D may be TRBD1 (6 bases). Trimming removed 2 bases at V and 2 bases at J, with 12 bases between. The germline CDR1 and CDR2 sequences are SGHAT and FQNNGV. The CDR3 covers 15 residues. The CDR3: CASSLKGGANYGYTF. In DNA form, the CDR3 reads TGTGCCAGCAGCTTAAAGGGGGGGGCCAACTATGGCTACACCTTC.

The CDR3 loop is CASIAGTAFNEQFF. The CDR3, as DNA: TGCGCCAGCATTGCGGGGACAGCCTTCAATGAGCAGTTCTTC. V and J are TRBV10-2 and TRBJ2-1, with TRBD1 as a possible D gene (7 bases). This CDR3 contains 14 residues. Trimming removed 7 bases from V and 6 bases from J, with 16 bases in between. From germline, CDR1 is WSHSY and CDR2 SAAADI.

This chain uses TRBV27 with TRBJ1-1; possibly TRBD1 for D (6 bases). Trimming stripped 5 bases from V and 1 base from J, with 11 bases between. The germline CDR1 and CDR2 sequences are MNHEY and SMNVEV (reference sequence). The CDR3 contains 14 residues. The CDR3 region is CASSPLTGNTEAFF. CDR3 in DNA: TGTGCCAGCAGTCCCTTGACAGGGAACACTGAAGCTTTCTTT.

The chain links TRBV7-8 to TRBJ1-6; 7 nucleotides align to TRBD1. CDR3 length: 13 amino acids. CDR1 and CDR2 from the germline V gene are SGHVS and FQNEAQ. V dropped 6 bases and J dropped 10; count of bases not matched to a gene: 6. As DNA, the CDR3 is TGTGCCAGCAGTAGACAGGGAAAGTCACCCCTCCACTTT. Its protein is CASSRQGKSPLHF. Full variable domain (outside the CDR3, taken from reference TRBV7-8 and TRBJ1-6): GAGVSQSPRYKVAKRGQDVALRCDPISGHVSLFWYQQALGQGPEFLTYFQNEAQLDKSGLPSDRFFAERPEGSVSTLKIQRTQQEDSAVYLCASSRQGKSPLHFGNGTRLTVT.

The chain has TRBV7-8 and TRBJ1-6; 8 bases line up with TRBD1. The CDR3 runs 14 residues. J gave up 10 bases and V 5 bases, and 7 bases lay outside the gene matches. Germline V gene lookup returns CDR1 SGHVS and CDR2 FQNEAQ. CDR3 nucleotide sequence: TGTGCCAGCAGCCTCGGACAGGGAGGGTCACCCCTCCACTTT. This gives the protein CASSLGQGGSPLHF.

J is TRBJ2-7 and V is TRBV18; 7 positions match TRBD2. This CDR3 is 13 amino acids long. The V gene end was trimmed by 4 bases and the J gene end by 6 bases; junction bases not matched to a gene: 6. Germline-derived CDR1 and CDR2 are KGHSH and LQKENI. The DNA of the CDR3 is TGTGCCAGCTCACTAGGCGGCGGGGGCGAGCAGTACTTC. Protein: CASSLGGGGEQYF.

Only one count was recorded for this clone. CDR3 DNA sequence: TGTGCCAGCAGCGGCCCGGGACAGGGGCCTGAAGCTTTCTTT. This gives the protein CASSGPGQGPEAFF. The chain couples TRBV9 to TRBJ1-1; the match to TRBD1 covers 10 bases. CDR1 is SGDLS, CDR2 YYNGEE, per germline. The CDR3 has 14 amino acids. V shed 3 bases and J 6 bases; nucleotides not matched to a gene: 5.